The rows below give T cell receptor beta chains drawn from one sample of a study of cytomegalovirus exposure and HLA in healthy donors. Data came from immunoSEQ multiplex PCR; TCRdb stores just in-frame clones and leaves some out. The sample holds 160,000 or so clones, about two thirds seen once. The sequencing sample was made of PBMCs. The source of these receptors is a woman younger than 45 in good health and CMV-seronegative. The CDR3 runs from the conserved cysteine through the conserved F or W. The D gene is left open where the match is weak. Not all rows give a size; the values are once, few, many and, for expanded clones, a class.

TRBJ2-1 TRBV7-9 NA TRBD1 CASTGDRSSYNEQFF TGTGCCAGCACCGGGGACAGGAGCTCCTACAATGAGCAGTTCTTC
TRBJ1-3 TRBV6-1 once NA CASSGTRGAGNTIYF TGTGCCAGCAGTGGAACACGGGGGGCTGGAAACACCATATATTTT
TRBJ1-4 TRBV4-3 NA NA CASSRALNEKLFF TGCGCCAGCAGCCGTGCCCTAAATGAAAAACTGTTTTTT
TRBJ2-1 TRBV18 once TRBD2 CATSEGLAEYNEQFF TGTGCCACCAGTGAGGGACTAGCGGAATACAATGAGCAGTTCTTC
TRBJ1-6 TRBV2 NA NA CASGGNSPLHF TGTGCTAGCGGGGGGAATTCACCCCTCCACTTT
TRBJ1-5 TRBV7-9 few TRBD1 CASSLGGQSNQPQHF TGTGCCAGCAGCTTAGGGGGACAGAGCAATCAGCCCCAGCATTTT
TRBJ2-1 TRBV6-5 few TRBD1 CASSYRQGALTQFF TGTGCCAGCAGTTACAGGCAGGGGGCTTTGACGCAGTTCTTC
TRBJ2-1 TRBV30 NA TRBD2 CAWIWTSGSVDEQFF TGTGCCTGGATTTGGACTAGCGGGAGCGTAGATGAGCAGTTCTTC
TRBJ1-6 TRBV19 NA NA CASRARQGNSPLHF TGTGCCAGTAGGGCTCGCCAGGGAAATTCACCCCTCCACTTT
TRBJ1-5 TRBV30 NA NA CAWSVPGTPVAPQHF TGTGCCTGGAGTGTGCCAGGGACACCGGTTGCACCCCAGCATTTT